The source of this TCR beta chain is a study of T cell repertoires in cytomegalovirus infection. Study as a whole: Matching HLA type and CMV infection were both indicated by public TCR beta signatures.

This clonotype was seen ten or more times. Its target is not known. TCRdb independently ran MiXCR on the reads; one entry per CDR3 protein. Of fewer than 1,000,000 distinct CDR3 sequences listed, around 32% are singletons. From germline, CDR1 is SGHTA and CDR2 FQGNSA. The CDR3 length is 15 residues. V was pared by 6 bases and J by 3 bases, with 17 bases between. Regarding the study as a whole: In two of eight donors, the top clonotype was HLA-C-restricted CMV-specific.

This TCR derives from a human donor in good health (CMV status not recorded). Some clones in this sample may be carry-over from other donors' samples. Sequenced here: cultured CD8+ T cells from PBMCs, sampled from culture after CMV antigen stimulation. J is TRBJ1-1 and V is TRBV7-2; no reliable D call. The CDR3 nucleotides read TGTGCCAGCAGACCTGAGGGAGGGCGCCACACTGAAGCTTTCTTT. As protein: CASRPEGGRHTEAFF.